This TCR beta chain was documented in a study of blood T cell repertoires in COVID-19. Study background: PBMCs, B-cell-depleted T cells, or T cells provided the cDNA or gDNA that made up the material.

This clone is a singleton in its sample. Using immunoSEQ multiplex PCR, the repertoire was profiled, and TCRdb retains in-frame clones only, with some absent. The sample contains 490,000 or so clones, approximately 86% of which appear only once. Germline V gene sequence: CDR1 MNHEY, CDR2 SVGAGI. Trimming took 7 bases from V and 0 from J, leaving 11 bases between them. The CDR3 extends over 14 amino acids. This sequence originates from a woman aged 60-75 years who had recovered from COVID-19. This chain uses TRBV6-5 with TRBJ2-3, with D unclear. Sequencing was carried out using PBMCs or T cells enriched from blood (not recorded which). CDR3 amino acids: CASKAVPSTDTQYF. CDR3 nucleotide sequence: TGTGCCAGCAAGGCGGTTCCTAGCACAGATACGCAGTATTTT.